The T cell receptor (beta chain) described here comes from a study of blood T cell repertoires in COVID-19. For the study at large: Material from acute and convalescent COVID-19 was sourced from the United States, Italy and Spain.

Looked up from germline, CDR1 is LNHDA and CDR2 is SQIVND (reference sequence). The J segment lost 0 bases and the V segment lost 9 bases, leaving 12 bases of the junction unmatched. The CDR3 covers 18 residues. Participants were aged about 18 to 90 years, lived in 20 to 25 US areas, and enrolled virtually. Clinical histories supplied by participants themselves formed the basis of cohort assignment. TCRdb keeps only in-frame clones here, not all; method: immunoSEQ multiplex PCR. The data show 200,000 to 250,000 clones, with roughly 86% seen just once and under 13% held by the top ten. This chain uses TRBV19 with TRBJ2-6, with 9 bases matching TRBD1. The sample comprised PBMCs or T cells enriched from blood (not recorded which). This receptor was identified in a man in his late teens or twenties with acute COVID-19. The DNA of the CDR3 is TGTGCCAGCCGCCCGGGACAGGGTATAGCCTCTGGGGCCAACGTCCTGACTTTC. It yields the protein CASRPGQGIASGANVLTF.